This T cell receptor (beta chain) was sequenced for a study of blood T cell repertoires in COVID-19 (dated by TCRdb to the early 2020s). A note on the overall study: Collaborator samples came from the United States, Italy and Spain and covered acute and convalescent phases of COVID-19. The prospective study material was composed of cDNA or gDNA derived from T cells, B-cell-depleted T cells, or PBMCs. The dataset comprised deeply sampled blood TCRbeta repertoires from subjects exposed to, actively infected with, or recovered from COVID-19. The repertoires were released in a freely available public database intended as a resource for research on the immune response to SARS-CoV-2. The samples were drawn from the first 160 participants of the ongoing ImmuneRACE study and from more than 1,000 subjects provided by 6 global collaborators. Sample metadata almost always included a de-identified subject ID, COVID-19 status, age in years and sex. HLA class I and class II types, where available, came from metadata supplied by the sample provider rather than from assay-based typing.

Collaborating institutions collected whole blood in K2EDTA tubes following their own protocols. For TCRbeta analysis, collaborators shipped samples in one of three forms: frozen whole blood, isolated PBMCs, or DNA extracted from either of those sample types. Paper-wide results and their limitations: The quantity of clinical and demographic metadata differed by source and by participant and was supplied without curation.

The immunoSEQ Assay, a bias-controlled multiplex PCR, was used to amplify TCRbeta CDR3 regions from genomic DNA. Processing in the source paper ran as follows. The number of nucleated cells in each sample was estimated by amplification of reference gene primers within the assay. Sequence reads were collapsed and filtered to measure the absolute abundance of every unique TCRbeta CDR3 rearrangement. For each sample, productive Simpson clonality was calculated by taking the square root of Simpson's diversity index across productive rearrangements. TCRdb holds this immuneACCESS table with in-frame rearrangements only. Some clones are missing; in checked studies, unresolved V genes explain under half, and the rest has no known cause. D and trimming come from the DNA, and the V and J calls and clone size come from that table. Across this sample there are some 220,000 clones, with around 81% seen only once. The ten largest make up 10% to 15% of the sample.

The cysteine opens and the phenylalanine closes a CDR3 of 16 amino acids. Solely the CDR3 DNA is kept, with 48 bases framed from the first base. V loses 4 bases at its end and J loses 3 bases; junction bases beyond the gene matches: 6. From the germline V gene, CDR1 is SGHRS and CDR2 is YFSETQ. As to this clone: Its antigen target is currently unknown. No much larger clonotype is one base removed from it; base qualities were not supplied.

The sequenced sample was peripheral blood. The sequence derives from a human donor in a cohort sampled during active COVID-19. This chain is built from TRBV5-1 and TRBJ2-3; a stretch of 12 junction bases matches TRBD2. The CDR3 region reads CASSASTSGGTDTQYF. The nucleotide sequence reads TGCGCCAGCAGCGCCTCGACTAGCGGGGGAACAGATACGCAGTATTTT.